The 16 T cell receptor beta chains below all came from one sample that was sequenced in a study of identical twins. TCRdb independently ran MiXCR on the 5' RACE reads; one entry per CDR3 protein. The sample holds hundreds of thousands of distinct CDR3 sequences, about 20% seen once. The sample also formed part of further work on T cells expressing NK-cell markers.

What was sequenced was PBMCs. These TCRs come from a woman younger than 35 in good health.

The J gene is TRBJ1-1, the V gene TRBV6-1; the D is unclear. This CDR3 region has 14 residues. Germline CDR1 MNHNS, CDR2 SASEGT. Between the trimmed V and J ends, which lost 6 bases and 6 bases, there was a span of 17 bases. The CDR3 DNA reads TGTGCCAGCAGCCCACCCCTCAGCCGGGCTGAAGCTTTCTTT. Its protein product is CASSPPLSRAEAFF.

The rearrangement joins TRBV7-3 to TRBJ2-1, with D maybe TRBD2 (6 bases). Trimming cost V 7 bases and J 4 bases, with 17 bases left between them. The CDR3 sequence is 15 residues long. CDR1 is SGHTA and CDR2 is FQGTGA in the germline V gene. CDR3 residues: CASKLGGTVYNEQFF. Written as DNA, the CDR3 is TGTGCCAGCAAGCTTGGGGGGACCGTTTACAATGAGCAGTTCTTC.

This chain joins TRBV7-9 and TRBJ2-7; the D is unclear. This CDR3 comprises 14 residues. Deletions cut 5 bases from V and 0 bases from J, with 11 bases between. The germline V gene encodes CDR1 SEHNR and CDR2 FQNEAQ (reference sequence). DNA of the CDR3: TGTGCCAGCAGCGAAATCTGGGGCTCCTACGAGCAGTACTTC. Protein sequence: CASSEIWGSYEQYF.

The chain recombines TRBV18 with TRBJ2-1, with 12 bases fitting TRBD2. Germline CDR1 KGHSH, CDR2 LQKENI. The trim removed 3 bases at V and 4 bases at J, leaving 4 bases unmatched. This CDR3 has 16 amino acids. This CDR3 is CASSPGLAGNYNEQFF. The CDR3 DNA is TGTGCCAGCTCACCCGGACTAGCGGGAAATTACAATGAGCAGTTCTTC.

In its sample, this clonotype was seen a few times. The V call is TRBV20-1, the J call TRBJ2-3; 9 nucleotides match TRBD2. The CDR3 extends over 15 amino acids. Germline lookup yields CDR1 DFQATT and CDR2 SNEGSKA (reference sequence). Trimming took 3 bases from V and 5 from J; bases not matched to a gene: 9. For the CDR3, the DNA is TGCAGTGCTAGGGCTAGCGGGAATTTAGGAGATACGCAGTATTTT. Translation gives CSARASGNLGDTQYF.

This clonotype was seen many times. The chain has TRBV6-1 and TRBJ1-1; D uncertain. This CDR3 is built from 11 residues. The germline V and J ends were trimmed by 5 bases and 5 bases, with 6 bases remaining between them. Germline V gene data show CDR1 as MNHNS and CDR2 as SASEGT. The CDR3 DNA sequence: TGTGCCAGCAGTCCCCTTACTGAAGCTTTCTTT. Encoded protein: CASSPLTEAFF.

The rearrangement links TRBV12-3 or TRBV12-4 to TRBJ1-1; D perhaps matches TRBD1 (5 bases). Trimming left V 5 bases short and J 4 bases short, with 14 bases between. The CDR3 extends over 14 amino acids. The CDR3 nucleotides are TGTGCCAGCAGTGGGGCGGGTTATGTCACTGAAGCTTTCTTT. Translation gives CASSGAGYVTEAFF.

This sequence joins TRBV5-1 and TRBJ1-3; D is uncertain. Trimming stripped 0 bases from V and 0 bases from J, with 13 bases between. Germline CDR1 reads SGHRS; CDR2 reads YFSETQ. The CDR3 runs to 17 residues. The CDR3 bases are TGCGCCAGCAGCTTGGGCTCTTCGAGGTTCTCTGGAAACACCATATATTTT. This translates into CASSLGSSRFSGNTIYF.

This clonotype was detected ten times or more. The chain recombines TRBV5-1 with TRBJ2-3; possibly TRBD1 for D (7 bases). The germline V and J ends were trimmed by 4 bases and 6 bases, with 18 bases remaining between them. Germline V gene lookup returns CDR1 SGHRS and CDR2 YFSETQ. There are 15 residues in the CDR3. CDR3: CASSRIATGRDTQYF. The CDR3 bases are TGCGCCAGCAGCAGAATAGCGACAGGGAGGGATACGCAGTATTTT.

This clonotype was seen a handful of times. The J gene is TRBJ2-1, the V gene TRBV6-5, with 8 bases identical to TRBD2. Unmatched junction bases numbered 12, after V lost 7 bases and J lost 7 bases. Germline V CDR1 and CDR2: MNHEY, SVGAGI. The CDR3 has 15 residues. In DNA form, the CDR3 reads TGTGCCAGCACTACTCGGGGGACTAGGAGGAATGAGCAGTTCTTC. As protein: CASTTRGTRRNEQFF.

The V call is TRBV7-9, the J call TRBJ2-7; D unclear. Germline assignment: CDR1 SEHNR and CDR2 FQNEAQ (reference sequence). Trimming stripped 7 bases from V and 9 bases from J, with 22 bases between. This CDR3 has 14 residues. For the CDR3, the DNA is TGTGCCAGCACCCTTACTTCGACTGCTAGTGGGCAGTACTTC. Translating it yields CASTLTSTASGQYF.

The sample holds many counts of this clonotype. This chain joins TRBV10-3 and TRBJ2-7; TRBD1 aligns across 10 bases. CDR3 size: 15 residues. Trimming took 4 bases from V and 2 from J; bases not matched to a gene: 5. Germline V CDR1 and CDR2: ENHRY, SYGVKD. The CDR3 bases are TGTGCCATCAGTGTAGGGACAGGGGCCACCTACGAGCAGTACTTC. Translated, it gives CAISVGTGATYEQYF.

J is TRBJ1-1 and V is TRBV10-3, with 9 bases that match TRBD1. J gave up 5 bases and V 3 bases, and 7 bases lay outside the gene matches. Germline values: CDR1 ENHRY, CDR2 SYGVKD. This CDR3 region has 15 residues. This chain's CDR3 is CAISEGRDRVTEAFF. In nucleotides, the CDR3 is TGTGCCATCAGTGAAGGGCGGGACAGGGTTACTGAAGCTTTCTTT.

This clonotype turned up a few times. V gene TRBV6-5 combines with J gene TRBJ2-3; D not resolved. V lost 11 bases to trimming and J lost 1 base, with 10 bases between them. Germline V gene lookup returns CDR1 MNHEY and CDR2 SVGAGI. There are 12 residues in the CDR3. The CDR3 DNA reads as TGTGCCTCCGGATGGGGCACAGATACGCAGTATTTT. Translation gives CASGWGTDTQYF.

The chain employs TRBV5-1 and TRBJ2-5; TRBD2 agrees at 13 bases. Germline trimming cut 4 bases from V and 5 bases from J; bases unmatched to any gene: 8. CDR3 length equals 16 residues. Germline CDR1 reads SGHRS; CDR2 reads YFSETQ. The CDR3 here is CASSPGLAGEKETQYF. CDR3 DNA sequence: TGCGCCAGCAGCCCTGGACTAGCGGGAGAGAAGGAGACCCAGTACTTC.

The DNA of the CDR3 is TGTGCCAGCAGCCAAGTTAAGGGCCAGACCCAGTACTTC. This encodes CASSQVKGQTQYF. The rearrangement joins TRBV3-1 to TRBJ2-5; D is undetermined. The CDR3 loop spans 13 amino acids. The ends were cut back, 1 base at V and 6 bases at J, with 9 bases in the middle. Germline V lookup: CDR1 LGHDT, CDR2 YNNKEL (reference sequence).